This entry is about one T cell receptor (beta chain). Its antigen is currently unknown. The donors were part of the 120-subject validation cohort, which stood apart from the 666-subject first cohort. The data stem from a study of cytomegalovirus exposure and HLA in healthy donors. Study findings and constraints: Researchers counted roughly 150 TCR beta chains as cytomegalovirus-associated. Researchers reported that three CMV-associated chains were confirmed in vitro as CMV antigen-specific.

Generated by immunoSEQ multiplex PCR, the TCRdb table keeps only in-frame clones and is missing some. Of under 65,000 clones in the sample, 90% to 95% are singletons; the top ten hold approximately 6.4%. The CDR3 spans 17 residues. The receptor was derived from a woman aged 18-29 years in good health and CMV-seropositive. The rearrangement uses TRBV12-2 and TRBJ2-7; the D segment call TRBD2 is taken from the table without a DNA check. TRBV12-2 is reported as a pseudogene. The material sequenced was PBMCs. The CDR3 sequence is CASRSLLTRASGEEQYF. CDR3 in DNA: TGTGCAAGTCGCTCCCTCCTAACGCGGGCTAGCGGTGAGGAGCAGTACTTC.